This entry lists 32 T cell receptor beta chains sequenced from one sample in a study of cytomegalovirus exposure and HLA in healthy donors. The study ran its PCR with 60 Vbeta and 13 Jbeta primers. The assay was immunoSEQ multiplex PCR, and TCRdb's table has in-frame clones only and misses some. The table shows more than 150,000 clones, with over 70% occurring only once. Sequences were obtained from PBMCs. Receptors originate from a man between 18 and 29 years old in good health and CMV-seronegative.

This clone was counted between two and nine times. V gene TRBV7-2 combines with J gene TRBJ2-7; TRBD1 aligns across 7 bases. From germline, CDR1 is SGHTA and CDR2 FQGNSA. The ends lost 2 bases at V and 4 bases at J; junction bases unmatched: 5. The CDR3 runs 14 residues. The CDR3 nucleotides are TGTGCCAGCAGCTTAACGGACAGGAGTTACGAGCAGTACTTC. The encoded protein is CASSLTDRSYEQYF.

This clone was found a few times. This sequence joins TRBV5-6 and TRBJ1-2; tentatively, D is TRBD1 (5 bases). The V gene's germline CDR1 is SGHDT and CDR2 YYEEEE. The CDR3 is 14 amino acids. V lost 7 bases to trimming and J lost 4 bases, with 17 bases between them. DNA for the CDR3: TGTGCCAGCCGTCAGTCCCAGGGTCCCTATGGCTACACCTTC. Translating it yields CASRQSQGPYGYTF. Full variable domain (outside the CDR3, taken from reference TRBV5-6 and TRBJ1-2): DAGVTQSPTHLIKTRGQQVTLRCSPKSGHDTVSWYQQALGQGPQFIFQYYEEEERQRGNFPDRFSGHQFPNYSSELNVNALLLGDSALYLCASRQSQGPYGYTFGSGTRLTVV.

The V call is TRBV5-1, the J call TRBJ1-2, with TRBD1 matching 10 bases. Germline V gene sequence: CDR1 SGHRS, CDR2 YFSETQ. The junction had 10 bases not matched to a gene; V was cut back by 0 bases and J by 8 bases. The CDR3 sequence is 16 residues long. In nucleotides, the CDR3 is TGCGCCAGCAGCTTGGGAACCGACAGGGGGCTTGGGGGCTACACCTTC. Translated, it gives CASSLGTDRGLGGYTF.

V is TRBV7-8 and J is TRBJ2-5, with 7 bases matching TRBD2. The length of the CDR3 is 14 residues. J lost 4 bases, V lost 0 bases, and 2 bases had no gene match. The V gene's germline CDR1 is SGHVS and CDR2 FQNEAQ. The CDR3 spells CASSLAGGRETQYF. The CDR3 bases are TGTGCCAGCAGCTTAGCGGGAGGGAGAGAGACCCAGTACTTC.

The chain joins TRBV18 to TRBJ1-2, with 7 bases lining up with TRBD1. V dropped 0 bases and J dropped 3; count of bases not matched to a gene: 4. CDR3 length: 15 amino acids. In germline, CDR1 is KGHSH, CDR2 LQKENI. CDR3 DNA sequence: TGTGCCAGCTCACCACCAGACAGGGCGTACTATGGCTACACCTTC. Amino acid sequence: CASSPPDRAYYGYTF.

The V call is TRBV7-9, the J call TRBJ1-6; D is perhaps TRBD1 (6 bases). This CDR3 region has 16 residues. Germline V CDR1 and CDR2: SEHNR, FQNEAQ (reference sequence). Trimming stripped 6 bases from V and 8 bases from J, with 20 bases between. CDR3 amino acids: CASSPQGVGLHSPLHF. The CDR3 region has the DNA TGTGCCAGCAGTCCACAGGGAGTGGGCCTCCATTCACCCCTCCACTTT.

The V gene is TRBV9, the J gene TRBJ2-1; 7 positions match TRBD2. Germline V gene data show CDR1 as SGDLS and CDR2 as YYNGEE. Losses at the gene ends were 0 bases for V and 4 bases for J; bases not matched to a gene: 4. The CDR3 extends over 15 amino acids. The CDR3 loop is CASSVVSGAYNEQFF. The CDR3, as DNA: TGTGCCAGCAGCGTAGTAAGCGGGGCTTACAATGAGCAGTTCTTC.

This chain links TRBV5-1 with TRBJ1-1; D call uncertain. The CDR3 sequence is 15 residues long. V shed 0 bases and J shed 0 bases, with 9 bases lying between them. Looked up from germline, CDR1 is SGHRS and CDR2 is YFSETQ. The CDR3 coding sequence is TGCGCCAGCAGCTTGGAGTCAGATTTGAACACTGAAGCTTTCTTT. Protein: CASSLESDLNTEAFF.

V and J are TRBV4-2 and TRBJ1-2, with a tentative D call TRBD1 (6 bases). Germline V gene lookup returns CDR1 LGHNA and CDR2 YNFKEQ. V dropped 0 bases and J dropped 4 bases, with 15 bases sitting between them. The CDR3 sequence is 16 residues long. The CDR3 spells CASSQDRVRDTYGYTF. CDR3 DNA sequence: TGTGCCAGCAGCCAAGATCGGGTCAGGGACACCTATGGCTACACCTTC.

The V gene is TRBV21-1, the J gene TRBJ2-7; the table's D call, TRBD2, was not checked against the DNA. TRBV21-1 is a listed pseudogene. This CDR3 comprises 18 residues. Here the CDR3 DNA reads TGTGCCAGCAGCAAAGCTAGCGGGAGGGTAAAAGGGTTCTGGGAGCAGTACTTC. This gives the protein CASSKASGRVKGFWEQYF.

J is TRBJ2-3 and V is TRBV27, with 8 nucleotides matching TRBD2. The trim removed 6 bases at V and 2 bases at J, leaving 10 bases unmatched. Germline V gene sequence: CDR1 MNHEY, CDR2 SMNVEV (reference sequence). The CDR3 sequence is 16 residues long. CDR3 DNA: TGTGCCAGCAGGCTGACTTTAGCGGGGTACACAGATACGCAGTATTTT. Amino acids: CASRLTLAGYTDTQYF.

This chain connects TRBV2 to TRBJ1-1; TRBD1 aligns across 9 bases. Trimming cost V 10 bases and J 4 bases; bases outside gene matches: 13. CDR3 length: 15 amino acids. Germline CDR1 reads SNHLY; CDR2 reads FYNNEI. DNA for the CDR3: TGTGCCATAATACCCCGGGACAGGGATGTCACTGAAGCTTTCTTT. Residues: CAIIPRDRDVTEAFF. Combining the CDR3 with reference TRBV2 and TRBJ1-1 gives the whole variable domain EPEVTQTPSHQVTQMGQEVILRCVPISNHLYFYWYRQILGQKVEFLVSFYNNEISEKSEIFDDQFSVERPDGSNFTLKIRSTKLEDSAMYFCAIIPRDRDVTEAFFGQGTRLTVV.

The chain carries TRBV6-5 and TRBJ1-6; D is perhaps TRBD1 (5 bases). Looked up from germline, CDR1 is MNHEY and CDR2 is SVGAGI. Between the trimmed V and J ends, which lost 6 bases and 5 bases, there was a span of 8 bases. The CDR3 runs to 13 residues. The CDR3 reads CASRQVNNSPLHF. CDR3 sequence (DNA): TGTGCCAGCAGACAGGTTAATAATTCACCCCTCCACTTT.

The chain uses TRBV5-8 and TRBJ2-5, with 14 positions matching TRBD2. The V and J ends lost 4 bases and 9 bases, in that order; junction bases with no gene match: 8. CDR1 and CDR2 from the germline V gene are SGHTS and YDEGEE. The CDR3 is 15 amino acids. This chain's CDR3 is CASSLRGTSGGPQYF. The CDR3, as DNA: TGTGCCAGCAGCCTCCGAGGGACTAGCGGGGGTCCCCAGTACTTC.

With regard to this clone: Mismatch with germline at one junction end may stem from a read error. CDR3 nucleotides: TGTGCTAGCAGCCCACTAGCGAGCTCCTACAATGAGCAGTTCTTC. Its protein is CASSPLASSYNEQFF. V usage is TRBV7-7 and J usage is TRBJ2-1; 7 positions agree with TRBD2. The CDR3 is 15 residues long. Germline CDR1 is SSHAT and CDR2 is FNYEAQ (reference sequence).

The V call is TRBV5-1, the J call TRBJ2-1; D is undetermined. The CDR3 runs to 14 residues. Germline V lookup: CDR1 SGHRS, CDR2 YFSETQ. With 3 bases removed from V and 1 base from J, the gap between germline ends came to 8 bases. CDR3 nucleotide sequence: TGCGCCAGCAGCTCCGGCGGATCCTACAATGAGCAGTTCTTC. It codes for CASSSGGSYNEQFF.

The DNA of the CDR3 is TGTGCCAGCAGCCACGGACTAGCGGGAGGGGCTGGGGCCAACGTCCTGACTTTC. This translates into CASSHGLAGGAGANVLTF. The J gene is TRBJ2-6, the V gene TRBV7-3; 15 bases are shared with TRBD2. There are 18 residues in the CDR3. V lost 5 bases and J lost 2; bases outside the gene matches: 4. Germline CDR1 and CDR2: SGHTA and FQGTGA.

This chain connects TRBV21-1 to TRBJ2-3; TRBD1, the table's D call, lacks a check against the DNA. TRBV21-1 is a pseudogene segment. This CDR3 spans 12 amino acids. The CDR3 DNA is TGTGCCAGCAGCCCGACAGGAGGTTCGCAGTATTTT. Its protein is CASSPTGGSQYF.

The chain has TRBV4-2 and TRBJ1-2, with D possibly matching TRBD1 (6 bases). V was trimmed by 1 base and J by 5 bases, leaving 17 bases between them. The CDR3 runs to 16 residues. CDR1 and CDR2 (germline): LGHNA, YNFKEQ. The CDR3 sequence: CASSQVLTGIEYGYTF. CDR3 sequence (DNA): TGTGCCAGCAGCCAAGTCCTGACAGGCATTGAGTATGGCTACACCTTC.

The V and J genes are TRBV5-1 and TRBJ2-3; the D gene is possibly TRBD2 (5 bases). Germline CDR1 reads SGHRS; CDR2 reads YFSETQ. The CDR3 has 15 amino acids. V was cut by 0 bases and J by 6 bases, with 14 bases left in between. DNA for the CDR3: TGCGCCAGCAGCTTGGATCGTGGGAGAGGGGATACGCAGTATTTT. It encodes CASSLDRGRGDTQYF.

The V call is TRBV19, the J call TRBJ1-2, with D perhaps TRBD1 (5 bases). The V gene lost 0 bases and the J gene lost 5 bases, with 16 bases spanning the gap. The V gene's germline CDR1 is LNHDA and CDR2 SQIVND (reference sequence). This CDR3 region has 16 residues. The CDR3 protein is CASSIDHPRAAYGYTF. The CDR3 region has the DNA TGTGCCAGTAGTATAGACCACCCCAGGGCGGCATATGGCTACACCTTC.

In this sample, this clone turned up once. The junction departs from germline at one end; a sequencing error may be responsible. The chain couples TRBV2 to TRBJ1-2, with D unclear. CDR3 length: 11 residues. The V gene's germline CDR1 is SNHLY and CDR2 FYNNEI. The CDR3 region is CASGDGLGYTF. The CDR3 nucleotides read TGTGCCAGCGGTGATGGGCTAGGCTACACCTTC. The variable domain in full, with the rest retrieved from reference TRBV2 and TRBJ1-2, is EPEVTQTPSHQVTQMGQEVILRCVPISNHLYFYWYRQILGQKVEFLVSFYNNEISEKSEIFDDQFSVERPDGSNFTLKIRSTKLEDSAMYFCASGDGLGYTFGSGTRLTVV.

CDR3 region: CASSSGTGAGSYTF. For the CDR3, the DNA is TGTGCCAGTAGTTCCGGGACAGGGGCTGGAAGCTACACCTTC. The rearrangement joins TRBV19 to TRBJ1-2; TRBD1 matches at 10 bases. The V segment lost 5 bases and the J segment 9 bases; nucleotides outside the gene matches: 9. Germline V CDR1 and CDR2: LNHDA, SQIVND (reference sequence). This CDR3 contains 14 residues.

The CDR3 nucleotides read TGTGCCAGCAGCGCCAGCTGGCGGGACACTGAAGCTTTCTTT. Protein product: CASSASWRDTEAFF. This chain connects TRBV5-4 to TRBJ1-1; D remains ambiguous. V lost 4 bases to trimming and J lost 3 bases, with 13 bases between them. Germline CDR1 SGHNT, CDR2 YYREEE (reference sequence). The CDR3 loop spans 14 amino acids.

This clone has just one count. The V gene is TRBV5-1, the J gene TRBJ2-7, with 11 bases aligning to TRBD2. Trimming removed 2 bases from V and 1 base from J; junction bases left unmatched: 8. CDR1 and CDR2 from the germline V gene are SGHRS and YFSETQ. The CDR3 is made up of 17 amino acids. CDR3 residues: CASSFSTSGTVSYEQYF. In nucleotides, the CDR3 is TGCGCCAGCAGCTTCTCGACTAGCGGGACGGTTTCCTACGAGCAGTACTTC.

This chain connects TRBV21-1 to TRBJ1-5; TRBD1 was called by the table and not checked on the DNA. TRBV21-1 is a pseudogene locus. The CDR3 has 17 residues. CDR3 coding DNA: TGTGCCAGCAGCGAAGAGATGACACCGCTTAACTATCAGCCCCAGCATTTT. Residues: CASSEEMTPLNYQPQHF.

This clone was observed a few times. The chain carries TRBV29-1 and TRBJ1-2; D call uncertain. Trimming left V 5 bases short and J 6 bases short, with 16 bases between. The CDR3 spans 13 residues. From germline, CDR1 is SQVTM and CDR2 ANQGSEA. CDR3 residues: CSVYESYGDGYTF. In nucleotides, the CDR3 is TGCAGCGTTTATGAGAGTTACGGGGATGGCTACACCTTC.

The chain uses TRBV19 and TRBJ2-7; 9 bases map to TRBD2. V shed 0 bases and J 3 bases; nucleotides not matched to a gene: 0. This CDR3 spans 14 amino acids. In germline, CDR1 is LNHDA, CDR2 SQIVND (reference sequence). The DNA for the CDR3 is TGTGCCAGTAGTATAGAAGCGGGAGGCTACGAGCAGTACTTC. Its translation: CASSIEAGGYEQYF.

V usage is TRBV5-1 and J usage is TRBJ2-1; D perhaps matches TRBD2 (7 bases). Germline lookup yields CDR1 SGHRS and CDR2 YFSETQ. The CDR3 runs to 15 residues. V was pared by 0 bases and J by 9 bases, with 16 bases between. The CDR3 DNA is TGCGCCAGCAGCTTGGTAGGCGGGGGCACGATTGAGCAGTTCTTC. This codes for CASSLVGGGTIEQFF.

This chain connects TRBV19 to TRBJ2-1; weak D call: TRBD2 (6 bases). Germline lookup yields CDR1 LNHDA and CDR2 SQIVND (reference sequence). Trimming removed 3 bases at V and 8 bases at J, with 17 bases between. The CDR3 has 15 residues. In DNA form, the CDR3 reads TGTGCCAGTAGTATCCCCGGGCGACTAGTCGATGAGCAGTTCTTC. As protein: CASSIPGRLVDEQFF.

V is TRBV29-1 and J is TRBJ1-4, with TRBD1 identical over 7 bases. Germline assignment: CDR1 SQVTM and CDR2 ANQGSEA. This CDR3 is 14 amino acids long. J was trimmed by 2 bases and V by 3 bases; bases with no gene match: 3. The CDR3 DNA follows: TGCAGCGTTGAGGAGACAGGGACTAATGAAAAACTGTTTTTT. Translating gives CSVEETGTNEKLFF.

This clone occurred once. J is TRBJ2-1 and V is TRBV27; 10 bases agree with TRBD2. This CDR3 has 16 residues. Germline V gives CDR1 MNHEY, CDR2 SMNVEV (reference sequence). After removal of 5 bases from V and 6 bases from J, the junction contained 10 bases not matched to a gene. The CDR3 spells CASSAGTSVLGNEQFF. The CDR3 DNA sequence: TGTGCCAGCAGTGCCGGGACTAGCGTGTTGGGCAATGAGCAGTTCTTC.